The 7 T cell receptor beta chains reported below all come from one sample, sequenced in a study of OX40 agonist ivuxolimab in advanced cancers. TCRdb's table, derived via immunoSEQ multiplex PCR, lists solely in-frame clones and lacks some. The sample contains 72,000 or so clones, 80% of which appear only once. The starting material was CD4+ or CD8+ T cells sorted from blood, obtained in a trial of the OX40 agonist ivuxolimab. These receptors came from an adult with an advanced solid tumor such as melanoma, head and neck, liver or kidney cancer.

CDR3 sequence reads: CASSTAGSNGYTF. The CDR3 region has the DNA TGTGCCAGCAGCACCGCCGGGTCGAATGGCTACACCTTC. The V and J genes are TRBV7-9 and TRBJ1-2; D is uncertain. V was cut by 5 bases and J by 6 bases, with 13 bases left in between. CDR1 is SEHNR, CDR2 FQNEAQ, per germline (reference sequence). This CDR3 is built from 13 residues.

CDR3 nucleotide sequence: TGTGCCAGCAGCGTAGTGGGGGCCTCCTACAATGAGCAGTTCTTC. Translation gives CASSVVGASYNEQFF. V and J are TRBV9 and TRBJ2-1, with D perhaps TRBD1 (6 bases). With 0 bases removed from V and 0 bases from J, the gap between germline ends came to 7 bases. The CDR3 is 15 residues long. Germline-derived CDR1 and CDR2 are SGDLS and YYNGEE.

This chain connects TRBV11-3 to TRBJ2-3; the D is unclear. The CDR3 contains 11 residues. CDR1 is SGHNT, CDR2 YENEEA, per germline. The V end lost 1 base, the J end lost 6 bases, and 2 bases lay between the germline ends. The CDR3 spells CASSLGDTQYF. CDR3 bases: TGTGCCAGCAGCTTAGGGGATACGCAGTATTTT.

This rearrangement joins TRBV4-1 to TRBJ2-2, with TRBD1 matching 12 bases. The CDR3 is made up of 18 amino acids. Germline V CDR1 and CDR2: MGHRA, YSYEKL. V shed 3 bases, J shed 7 bases, and the junction held 12 bases outside the gene matches. The CDR3: CASSHVSRDRGLSGELFF. CDR3 in DNA: TGCGCCAGCAGCCATGTCTCACGGGACAGGGGGCTTAGCGGGGAGCTGTTTTTT.

The chain links TRBV30 to TRBJ1-1, with D uncertain. Germline V gives CDR1 GTSNPN, CDR2 SVGIG (reference sequence). Trimming shortened V by 2 bases and J by 6 bases, and 16 bases separated the two germline ends. The CDR3 sequence is 14 residues long. The CDR3 loop reads CAWSPLRSVAEAFF. The CDR3 nucleotides read TGTGCCTGGAGTCCCCTGAGGTCAGTGGCTGAAGCTTTCTTT.

The chain has TRBV7-2 and TRBJ2-1; TRBD2 matches at 16 bases. The V segment lost 5 bases and the J segment 10 bases; nucleotides outside the gene matches: 5. This CDR3 spans 15 amino acids. From germline, CDR1 is SGHTA and CDR2 FQGNSA. The CDR3 here is CASSRGTSGGEEQFF. The CDR3 bases are TGTGCCAGCAGCCGCGGGACTAGCGGGGGGGAGGAGCAGTTCTTC.

The chain carries TRBV6-5 and TRBJ2-6, with D hard to call. The CDR3 is 14 residues long. The V gene's germline CDR1 is MNHEY and CDR2 SVGAGI. Trimming removed 2 bases at V and 4 bases at J, with 6 bases between. The CDR3 DNA follows: TGTGCCAGCAGTTACGCCGGGGGGGCCAACGTCCTGACTTTC. It translates to CASSYAGGANVLTF.